This TCR beta chain was captured by sequencing in a study of CXCR3-negative and CXCR3-positive naive CD8 T cells. Among CD8+ T cells, naive ones were CD45RO-CCR7+CD27+CD95-. Study-level results: Relative to CXCR3-negative naive cells, CXCR3-positive naive cells had more hydrophobic TRB CDR3s.

UMI-tagged TRB cDNA libraries were built via 5' RACE. TCRdb reprocessed the 5' RACE reads and keeps a single row for each CDR3 protein, giving no DNA. This specimen shows some 120,000 distinct CDR3 sequences; the ten leading clones hold under 0.75%. Details on this clonotype: Its specificity is not known.

CDR3 length: 12 amino acids. From germline, CDR1 is MDHEN and CDR2 SYDVKM. This rearrangement joins TRBV28 to TRBJ2-1; the TCRdb call, TRBD2, lacks DNA for checking. Sequencing used naive CXCR3+ CD8+ T cells from blood. Regarding subset: CD45RO-CCR7+CD27+CD95- naive CD8+ T cells expressing CXCR3 (TNR3+). The sequence was collected from a human donor in good health. Some clones in this sample may be carry-over from other donors' samples. The CDR3 sequence: CASSGSGREQFF.